This entry features one T cell receptor beta chain sequence. The antigen is unknown. A much larger clone differs from this one at a single base, so this may be a read error. Since no conserved phenylalanine or tryptophan closes the CDR3, a read error is the likely cause. The trim removed 4 bases at V and 0 bases at J, leaving 6 bases unmatched. The CDR3 is made up of 15 amino acids. Germline CDR1 LGHNA, CDR2 YNFKEQ. The entry originates in a study of Graves' ophthalmopathy and Graves' hyperthyroidism. General study findings and limits: Detection in blood was also observed for most expanded thyroid clonotypes above 0.001 frequency. A model of 13 signatures distinguished ophthalmopathy from stable hyperthyroidism at approximately 89% sensitivity and 81.08% specificity.

Aged 18 to 65, the patients with hyperthyroidism had under 2 months' duration and were newly diagnosed. RNA served as the template for amplifying TCR beta CDR3 regions. First-round RT-PCR used HTBI primers; second-round multiplex PCR followed. Via MiXCR, TCRdb re-called the multiplex PCR reads, giving one row per CDR3 protein. The sample consists of 500,000 to 700,000 distinct CDR3 sequences, under 45% of them appearing once. The sample taken for sequencing was peripheral blood or thyroid tissue (not recorded which). The sequence derives from an adult man with Graves' hyperthyroidism. The chain links TRBV4-2 to TRBJ2-7; TRBD2 agrees at 7 bases. CDR3 DNA sequence: TGTGCCAGCAGCCCAGCGTGGGACTACTCCTACGAGCAGTACTAC. This sequence encodes CASSPAWDYSYEQYY.